Listed here is a single T cell receptor (beta chain). Isolated per sample were at least 6.5 million PBMCs. This entry belongs to a study of blood T cells in healthy people across ages. There are 13 residues in the CDR3. The V end lost 4 bases, the J end lost 4 bases, and 11 bases lay between the germline ends. Per the germline V gene, CDR1 is SGHRS and CDR2 is YFSETQ. With a J-beta primer mix and a sample-barcoded 5' primer, a second PCR ran about 7 to 12 cycles. CDR3-containing paired-end reads numbering at least 2.5 million came from each sample. TCRdb reanalysed the 5' RACE reads using MiXCR and keeps one entry per CDR3 protein. This sample has about 320,000 distinct CDR3 sequences, with about 25% found just once.

The chain combines TRBV5-1 with TRBJ2-5; unclear D gene. This TCR was sampled from a woman in her seventies in good health. The specimen sequenced was blood. CDR3 sequence (DNA): TGCGCCAGCAGCGGACCGACGGCAGAGACCCAGTACTTC. Protein: CASSGPTAETQYF.